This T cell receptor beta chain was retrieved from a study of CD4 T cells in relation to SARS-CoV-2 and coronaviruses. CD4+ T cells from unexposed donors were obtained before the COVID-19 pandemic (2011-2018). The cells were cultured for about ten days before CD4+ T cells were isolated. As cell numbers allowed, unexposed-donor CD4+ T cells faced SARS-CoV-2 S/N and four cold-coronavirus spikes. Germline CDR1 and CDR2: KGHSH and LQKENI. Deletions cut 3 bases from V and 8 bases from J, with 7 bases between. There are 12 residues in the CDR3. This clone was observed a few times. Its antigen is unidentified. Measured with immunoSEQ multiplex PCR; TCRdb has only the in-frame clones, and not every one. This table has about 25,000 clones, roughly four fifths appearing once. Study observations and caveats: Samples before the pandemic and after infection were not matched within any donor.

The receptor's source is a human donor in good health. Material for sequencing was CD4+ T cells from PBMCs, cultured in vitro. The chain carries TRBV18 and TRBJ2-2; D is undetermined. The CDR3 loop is CASSPNSGELFF. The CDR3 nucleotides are TGTGCCAGCTCACCCAACTCGGGGGAGCTGTTTTTT.